This T cell receptor beta chain was captured in a study of blood T cell repertoires in COVID-19. Study overall: COVID-19 samples from acute and convalescent phases originated in the United States, Italy and Spain. T cells, B-cell-depleted T cells, or PBMCs supplied cDNA or gDNA.

Germline V gives CDR1 SGHRS, CDR2 YFSETQ. Trimming took 0 bases from V and 1 from J; bases not matched to a gene: 5. This CDR3 is 16 amino acids long. This clone has just a few counts. Per the study methods: For nucleated cells, counts were estimated from reference gene primer amplification. This table comes from immunoSEQ multiplex PCR, and its TCRdb copy is limited to in-frame clones, with some not included. From that table come the V and J calls and clone size; the DNA was used to work out D and trimming. The data show hundreds of thousands of clones, around nine tenths seen once. Seattle patient enrollment occurred during active infection, with longitudinal follow-up thereafter.

This TCR derives from a woman aged 70-85 years with COVID-19, enrolled during active disease. The chain joins TRBV5-1 to TRBJ1-1, with 8 positions matching TRBD1. Sequenced input: peripheral blood. The CDR3 loop is CASSLVTGVANTEAFF. The CDR3 DNA follows: TGCGCCAGCAGCTTGGTGACAGGGGTGGCGAACACTGAAGCTTTCTTT. The entire variable domain, with the rest obtained from reference TRBV5-1 and TRBJ1-1, is as follows: KAGVTQTPRYLIKTRGQQVTLSCSPISGHRSVSWYQQTPGQGLQFLFEYFSETQRNKGNFPGRFSGRQFSNSRSEMNVSTLELGDSALYLCASSLVTGVANTEAFFGQGTRLTVV.